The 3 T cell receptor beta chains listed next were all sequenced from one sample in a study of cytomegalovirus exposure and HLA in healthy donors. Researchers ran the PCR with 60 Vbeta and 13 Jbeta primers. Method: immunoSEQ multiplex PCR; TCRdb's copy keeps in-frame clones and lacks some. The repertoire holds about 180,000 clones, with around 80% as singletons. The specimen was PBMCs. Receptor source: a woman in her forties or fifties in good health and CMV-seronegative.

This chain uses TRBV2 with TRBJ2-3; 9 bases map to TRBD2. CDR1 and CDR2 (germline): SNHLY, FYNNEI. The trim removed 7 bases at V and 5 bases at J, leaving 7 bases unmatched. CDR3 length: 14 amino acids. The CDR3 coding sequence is TGTGCCAGCAACGGGCTAGCGGGAATAGATACGCAGTATTTT. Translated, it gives CASNGLAGIDTQYF.

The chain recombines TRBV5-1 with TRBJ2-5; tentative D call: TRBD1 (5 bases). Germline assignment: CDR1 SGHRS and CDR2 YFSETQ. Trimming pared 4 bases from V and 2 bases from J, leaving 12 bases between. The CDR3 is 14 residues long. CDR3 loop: CASSPGQGQETQYF. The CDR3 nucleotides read TGCGCCAGCAGCCCCGGGCAGGGTCAAGAGACCCAGTACTTC.

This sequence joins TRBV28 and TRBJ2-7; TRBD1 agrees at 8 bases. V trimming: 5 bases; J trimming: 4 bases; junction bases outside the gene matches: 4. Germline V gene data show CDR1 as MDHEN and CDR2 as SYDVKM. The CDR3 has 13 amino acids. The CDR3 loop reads CASSADRGYEQYF. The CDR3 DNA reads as TGTGCCAGCAGTGCCGACAGGGGATACGAGCAGTACTTC.